The 20 T cell receptor beta chains presented below share a single source sample, sequenced in a study of OX40 agonist ivuxolimab in advanced cancers. The repertoire was sequenced with immunoSEQ multiplex PCR; TCRdb's copy has only in-frame clones and lacks some. The repertoire holds over 50,000 clones, with around 91% as singletons. Here the sequenced sample was CD4+ or CD8+ T cells sorted from blood, taken in a trial of the OX40 agonist ivuxolimab. These receptors were taken from an adult with an advanced solid tumor such as melanoma, head and neck, liver or kidney cancer.

This sequence joins TRBV27 and TRBJ1-1; 10 nucleotides match TRBD1. V lost 5 bases and J lost 2; bases outside the gene matches: 11. CDR3 length: 17 amino acids. Germline V gene data show CDR1 as MNHEY and CDR2 as SMNVEV (reference sequence). The CDR3 DNA sequence: TGTGCCAGCAGTCTATTAGGGGGACAGGGGATTAACACTGAAGCTTTCTTT. Translated, it gives CASSLLGGQGINTEAFF.

The rearrangement links TRBV13 to TRBJ2-1; D is unresolved. This CDR3 region has 16 residues. Trimming took off 4 bases at V and 0 bases at J, with 13 bases between the two ends. CDR1 and CDR2 from the germline V gene are PRHDT and FYEKMQ (reference sequence). The CDR3 DNA reads as TGTGCCAGCAGCTCTTCGGGCGAAAGCTCCTACAATGAGCAGTTCTTC. This translates into CASSSSGESSYNEQFF.

This clone has only one observation. This chain links TRBV7-9 with TRBJ2-1, with D possibly being TRBD1 (5 bases). The CDR3 is 13 amino acids. V was shortened by 3 bases and J by 8 bases, with 11 bases between the two germline ends. Per germline, CDR1 SEHNR and CDR2 FQNEAQ (reference sequence). DNA of the CDR3: TGTGCCAGCAGCTTTCCATTAGGGGATGAGCAGTTCTTC. Translation gives CASSFPLGDEQFF.

Details on this clone: The sample has other DNA sequences that encode this CDR3 too. V usage is TRBV27 and J usage is TRBJ1-1; D is perhaps TRBD1 (5 bases). This CDR3 is 14 amino acids long. The germline gives CDR1 MNHEY, CDR2 SMNVEV (reference sequence). V shed 2 bases and J shed 0 bases, with 7 bases lying between them. DNA for the CDR3: TGTGCCAGCAGTTTAGCAGGGTTGAACACTGAAGCTTTCTTT. Encoded protein: CASSLAGLNTEAFF.

The chain links TRBV6-5 to TRBJ1-4, with D perhaps TRBD1 (5 bases). Trimming took 0 bases from V and 8 from J, leaving 13 bases between them. The CDR3 consists of 15 residues. Germline CDR1 reads MNHEY; CDR2 reads SVGAGI. CDR3 amino acids: CASSYSRGGHEKLFF. CDR3 nucleotides: TGTGCCAGCAGTTACTCGAGGGGAGGACACGAAAAACTGTTTTTT.

V is TRBV5-8 and J is TRBJ2-1; D unclear. Germline V CDR1 and CDR2: SGHTS, YDEGEE. This CDR3 region has 13 residues. V was cut by 5 bases and J by 6 bases, with 12 bases left in between. CDR3 in amino acids: CASRPQWGNEQFF. CDR3 in DNA: TGTGCCAGCAGACCCCAGTGGGGCAATGAGCAGTTCTTC.

The V gene is TRBV28, the J gene TRBJ2-7; either TRBD1 or TRBD2 may supply D (6 bases each). Per germline, CDR1 MDHEN and CDR2 SYDVKM. V lost 6 bases, J lost 3 bases, and 18 bases lay in between. This CDR3 is built from 15 residues. CDR3 loop: CASSLRGAELYEQYF. The CDR3 bases are TGTGCCAGCAGCCTGAGGGGGGCCGAACTCTACGAGCAGTACTTC.

V and J are TRBV29-1 and TRBJ2-7, with D perhaps TRBD1 (6 bases). The CDR3 loop spans 13 amino acids. With 2 bases removed from V and 3 bases from J, the gap between germline ends came to 11 bases. Germline V lookup: CDR1 SQVTM, CDR2 ANQGSEA. The CDR3 DNA reads TGCAGCGTTGAACTTGGGGACAACTACGAGCAGTACTTC. Translation: CSVELGDNYEQYF.

This chain connects TRBV19 to TRBJ2-7; no definite D call. Germline V gene lookup returns CDR1 LNHDA and CDR2 SQIVND (reference sequence). The CDR3 extends over 11 amino acids. V lost 5 bases and J lost 4, with 6 bases in between. The CDR3 reads CASSAGYEQYF. The CDR3 DNA sequence: TGTGCCAGTAGTGCTGGATACGAGCAGTACTTC.

The chain is built from TRBV2 and TRBJ2-7; D gene ambiguous. V lost 4 bases, J lost 0 bases, and 13 bases lay in between. Per the germline V gene, CDR1 is SNHLY and CDR2 is FYNNEI. The CDR3 sequence is 15 residues long. In DNA form, the CDR3 reads TGTGCCAGCAGTGCTGAATTGGCAAGCTCCTACGAGCAGTACTTC. Encoded protein: CASSAELASSYEQYF. Complete variable domain (other parts from reference TRBV2 and TRBJ2-7): EPEVTQTPSHQVTQMGQEVILRCVPISNHLYFYWYRQILGQKVEFLVSFYNNEISEKSEIFDDQFSVERPDGSNFTLKIRSTKLEDSAMYFCASSAELASSYEQYFGPGTRLTVT.

This clone came up a few times. The chain has TRBV9 and TRBJ2-1; D gene uncertain. Germline CDR1 reads SGDLS; CDR2 reads YYNGEE. This CDR3 is built from 15 residues. Trimming took 0 bases from V and 7 from J, leaving 14 bases between them. The CDR3 coding sequence is TGTGCCAGCAGCGTAGCGGGCGCCGGGCCAAATGAGCAGTTCTTC. Amino acid sequence: CASSVAGAGPNEQFF. The whole variable domain, filled in from reference TRBV9 and TRBJ2-1, reads DSGVTQTPKHLITATGQRVTLRCSPRSGDLSVYWYQQSLDQGLQFLIQYYNGEERAKGNILERFSAQQFPDLHSELNLSSLELGDSALYFCASSVAGAGPNEQFFGPGTRLTVL.

The chain links TRBV7-6 to TRBJ2-1; 11 bases agree with TRBD2. J was trimmed by 9 bases and V by 0 bases; bases with no gene match: 7. CDR3 length equals 16 residues. Germline CDR1 reads SGHVS; CDR2 reads FNYEAQ. CDR3 residues: CASSLAGSGRASEQFF. CDR3 bases: TGTGCCAGCAGCTTAGCGGGTAGCGGGAGGGCCTCTGAGCAGTTCTTC.

This chain links TRBV25-1 with TRBJ2-2; tentatively, D is TRBD2 (6 bases). In germline, CDR1 is MGHDK, CDR2 SYGVNS. The CDR3 spans 13 residues. V was shortened by 3 bases and J by 4 bases, with 6 bases between the two germline ends. The CDR3 nucleotides read TGTGCCAGCAGTGAGGGACTCACCGGGGAGCTGTTTTTT. As protein: CASSEGLTGELFF.

For this clone: Other DNA sequences in the sample encode the same CDR3. V gene TRBV28 combines with J gene TRBJ2-5; maybe TRBD2 (5 bases). This CDR3 spans 14 amino acids. The V end was cut by 5 bases, the J end by 3 bases, with 13 bases between. In germline, CDR1 is MDHEN, CDR2 SYDVKM. The CDR3 bases are TGTGCCAGCAGTCCTCTACTCGGGGAAGAGACCCAGTACTTC. Its protein is CASSPLLGEETQYF.

The chain uses TRBV7-9 and TRBJ1-2; no definite D call. Trimming removed 0 bases at V and 0 bases at J, with 8 bases between. The CDR3 length is 15 residues. Germline V gene data show CDR1 as SEHNR and CDR2 as FQNEAQ (reference sequence). The CDR3, as DNA: TGTGCCAGCAGCTTAGCGTTAGTAGCTAACTATGGCTACACCTTC. The encoded protein is CASSLALVANYGYTF.

This chain joins TRBV23-1 and TRBJ1-2, with a weak D call TRBD1 (5 bases). TRBV23-1 is given ORF status, its function remaining uncertain. The CDR3 is 16 residues long. V was pared by 6 bases and J by 5 bases, with 22 bases between. CDR3 nucleotide sequence: TGCGCCAGCAGCCAAGACCCCTCCACCGGGACTTATGGCTACACCTTC. Amino acids: CASSQDPSTGTYGYTF.

This sequence joins TRBV7-9 and TRBJ1-1; TRBD1 matches at 11 bases. Losses at the gene ends were 4 bases for V and 5 bases for J; bases not matched to a gene: 6. Germline CDR1 and CDR2: SEHNR and FQNEAQ (reference sequence). The CDR3 consists of 15 residues. Written as DNA, the CDR3 is TGTGCCAGCAGCTCTAGGACAGGGGGCAATACTGAAGCTTTCTTT. It codes for CASSSRTGGNTEAFF.

This chain uses TRBV4-3 with TRBJ2-1, with D possibly TRBD2 on 5 matching bases. V was trimmed by 0 bases and J by 5 bases, leaving 11 bases between them. Per the germline V gene, CDR1 is LGHNA and CDR2 is YSLEER. The CDR3 is made up of 15 amino acids. CDR3 in amino acids: CASSQDRLNDNEQFF. The CDR3 DNA follows: TGCGCCAGCAGCCAAGATAGACTAAACGACAATGAGCAGTTCTTC.

J is TRBJ1-2 and V is TRBV5-6; 9 nucleotides align to TRBD1. J was trimmed by 7 bases and V by 4 bases; bases with no gene match: 8. Germline V gene sequence: CDR1 SGHDT, CDR2 YYEEEE. The CDR3 sequence is 14 residues long. DNA of the CDR3: TGTGCCAGCAGCCCACAGGGGACAGGGTTTGGCTACACCTTC. Protein: CASSPQGTGFGYTF.

This chain uses TRBV7-6 with TRBJ1-3; D unclear. The CDR3 runs 11 residues. The germline gives CDR1 SGHVS, CDR2 FNYEAQ. V was pared by 10 bases and J by 0 bases, with 4 bases between. This CDR3 reads CAISSGNTIYF. For the CDR3, the DNA is TGTGCCATTTCCTCTGGAAACACCATATATTTT. The whole variable domain, remainder taken from reference TRBV7-6 and TRBJ1-3, is GAGVSQSPRYKVTKRGQDVALRCDPISGHVSLYWYRQALGQGPEFLTYFNYEAQQDKSGLPNDRFSAERPEGSISTLTIQRTEQRDSAMYRCAISSGNTIYFGEGSWLTVV.